These 13 T cell receptor beta chains share one sample of origin, sequenced in a study of human thymus T cells. Generated by immunoSEQ multiplex PCR, the TCRdb table keeps only in-frame clones and is missing some. The data contain about 60,000 clones, 94% of them singletons. Sequenced input: blood. The receptors shown here come from a boy younger than two with a congenital heart defect but otherwise immunologically healthy.

This clone was found once. The V call is TRBV5-6, the J call TRBJ2-1; a possible D gene is TRBD2 (6 bases). The length of the CDR3 is 17 residues. V was trimmed by 2 bases and J by 7 bases, leaving 22 bases between them. Germline V gene lookup returns CDR1 SGHDT and CDR2 YYEEEE. The CDR3 coding sequence is TGTGCCAGCAGCTTCGGGGGACTGGCGGGACTGATAAATGAGCAGTTCTTC. Its protein product is CASSFGGLAGLINEQFF. The whole variable domain, filled in from reference TRBV5-6 and TRBJ2-1, reads DAGVTQSPTHLIKTRGQQVTLRCSPKSGHDTVSWYQQALGQGPQFIFQYYEEEERQRGNFPDRFSGHQFPNYSSELNVNALLLGDSALYLCASSFGGLAGLINEQFFGPGTRLTVL.

The chain links TRBV7-9 to TRBJ2-3; 10 bases fit TRBD2. V lost 5 bases and J lost 14; bases outside the gene matches: 7. The germline V gene encodes CDR1 SEHNR and CDR2 FQNEAQ (reference sequence). This CDR3 comprises 12 residues. In DNA form, the CDR3 reads TGTGCCAGCAGCGAGCGGGGGGGCCGGGTGTATTTT. Its translation is CASSERGGRVYF.

The chain carries TRBV28 and TRBJ1-4; D possibly corresponds to TRBD1 (5 bases). With 4 bases removed from V and 6 bases from J, the gap between germline ends came to 12 bases. There are 14 residues in the CDR3. Looked up from germline, CDR1 is MDHEN and CDR2 is SYDVKM. The CDR3 DNA reads TGTGCCAGCAGTTCTCAGGGACTATATGAAAAACTGTTTTTT. Amino acid sequence: CASSSQGLYEKLFF.

CDR3 DNA sequence: TGTGCCAGCAGCTTATCGAATTGGTATGGCTACACCTTC. Encoded protein: CASSLSNWYGYTF. The chain joins TRBV7-9 to TRBJ1-2, with D uncertain. V lost 2 bases, J lost 5 bases, and 9 bases lay in between. This CDR3 is built from 13 residues. Germline CDR1 is SEHNR and CDR2 is FQNEAQ (reference sequence).

The CDR3 bases are TGTGCCAGCAGTCTTTGGACTAGCGGGAGCATGGAGCAGTTCTTC. It specifies CASSLWTSGSMEQFF. The V and J genes are TRBV27 and TRBJ2-1; 13 bases align to TRBD2. V gave up 5 bases and J gave up 10 bases; unmatched junction bases: 8. The CDR3 is 15 residues long. CDR1 MNHEY and CDR2 SMNVEV come from the germline V gene (reference sequence).

The chain recombines TRBV4-2 with TRBJ2-7, with a weak D call TRBD2 (6 bases). This CDR3 region has 15 residues. From germline, CDR1 is LGHNA and CDR2 YNFKEQ. The V end was cut by 1 base, the J end by 6 bases, with 16 bases between. The CDR3 protein is CASSQAFSGAGEQYF. The CDR3, as DNA: TGTGCCAGCAGCCAAGCTTTTTCGGGAGCGGGCGAGCAGTACTTC.

The V call is TRBV27, the J call TRBJ2-1, with D unclear. The V end lost 6 bases, the J end lost 3 bases, and 3 bases lay between the germline ends. This CDR3 comprises 11 residues. Germline CDR1 is MNHEY and CDR2 is SMNVEV (reference sequence). The CDR3 here is CASRNYNEQFF. The CDR3 coding sequence is TGTGCCAGCAGAAACTACAATGAGCAGTTCTTC.

This chain joins TRBV19 and TRBJ1-1; weak D call: TRBD1 (5 bases). The V end was cut by 3 bases, the J end by 6 bases, with 5 bases between. CDR1 is LNHDA and CDR2 is SQIVND in the germline V gene (reference sequence). The CDR3 is 11 amino acids. The CDR3 here is CASSMGAEAFF. For the CDR3, the DNA is TGTGCCAGTAGTATGGGGGCTGAAGCTTTCTTT.

The chain carries TRBV10-1 and TRBJ1-2; D is undetermined. There are 11 residues in the CDR3. Germline-derived CDR1 and CDR2 are WNHNN and SYGVQD (reference sequence). The V end was cut by 7 bases, the J end by 8 bases, with 11 bases between. The CDR3 loop is CASISGRGYTF. The CDR3 DNA reads TGCGCCAGCATCTCCGGCCGCGGCTACACCTTC.

The rearrangement links TRBV18 to TRBJ2-1, with D possibly being TRBD1 (5 bases). V lost 5 bases and J 12 bases, leaving 14 bases between the germline ends. The V gene's germline CDR1 is KGHSH and CDR2 LQKENI. CDR3 length equals 12 residues. The CDR3 nucleotides are TGTGCCAGCTCAGAGGACATTAGAGGGCAGTTCTTC. It codes for CASSEDIRGQFF.

The chain is built from TRBV7-2 and TRBJ2-7, with no clear D. Germline V gives CDR1 SGHTA, CDR2 FQGNSA. The CDR3 runs 14 residues. Between the trimmed V and J ends, which lost 3 bases and 0 bases, there was a span of 9 bases. CDR3 loop: CASSLHQVSYEQYF. The CDR3 bases are TGTGCCAGCAGCTTGCATCAGGTCTCCTACGAGCAGTACTTC.

V gene TRBV9 combines with J gene TRBJ2-7; TRBD1 aligns across 10 bases. Germline V gene sequence: CDR1 SGDLS, CDR2 YYNGEE. Trimming at V came to 7 bases and at J to 5 bases, leaving 6 bases not matched to a gene. The CDR3 totals 13 residues. The CDR3 here is CASSRTGGNEQYF. For the CDR3, the DNA is TGTGCCAGCTCTCGGACAGGGGGAAACGAGCAGTACTTC.

The chain combines TRBV4-2 with TRBJ2-5, with TRBD1 as a possible D gene (5 bases). Trimming took off 4 bases at V and 2 bases at J, with 17 bases between the two ends. CDR1 and CDR2 from the germline V gene are LGHNA and YNFKEQ. CDR3 length: 16 residues. CDR3 bases: TGTGCCAGCAGCCTAACCTCTGGACACCTACAAGAGACCCAGTACTTC. Its protein is CASSLTSGHLQETQYF.